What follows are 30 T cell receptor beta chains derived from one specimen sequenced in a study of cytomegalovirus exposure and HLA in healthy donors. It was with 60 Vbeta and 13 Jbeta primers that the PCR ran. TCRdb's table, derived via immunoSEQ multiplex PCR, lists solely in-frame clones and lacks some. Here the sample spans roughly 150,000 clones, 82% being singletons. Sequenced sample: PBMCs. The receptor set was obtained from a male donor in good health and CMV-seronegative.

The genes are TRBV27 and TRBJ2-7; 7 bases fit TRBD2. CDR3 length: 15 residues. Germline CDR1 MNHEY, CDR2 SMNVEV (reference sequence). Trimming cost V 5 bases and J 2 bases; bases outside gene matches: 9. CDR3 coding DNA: TGTGCCAGCAGTGGCCCTGCGGCGGGAGCCTACGAGCAGTACTTC. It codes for CASSGPAAGAYEQYF.

CDR3 loop: CASSSDGQVCNQPQHF. The DNA of the CDR3 is TGTGCCAGCAGTTCCGATGGACAGGTTTGCAATCAGCCCCAGCATTTT. V usage is TRBV6-4 and J usage is TRBJ1-5; TRBD1 matches at 7 bases. CDR1 is MRHNA, CDR2 SNTAGT, per germline. The V gene end was trimmed by 5 bases and the J gene end by 2 bases; junction bases not matched to a gene: 9. The CDR3 loop spans 16 amino acids.

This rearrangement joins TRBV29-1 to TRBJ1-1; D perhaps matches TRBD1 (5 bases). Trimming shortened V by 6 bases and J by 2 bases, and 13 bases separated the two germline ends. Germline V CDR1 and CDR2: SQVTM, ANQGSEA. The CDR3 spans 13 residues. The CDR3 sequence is CSVCIQVNTEAFF. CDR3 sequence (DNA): TGCAGCGTCTGTATACAGGTTAACACTGAAGCTTTCTTT.

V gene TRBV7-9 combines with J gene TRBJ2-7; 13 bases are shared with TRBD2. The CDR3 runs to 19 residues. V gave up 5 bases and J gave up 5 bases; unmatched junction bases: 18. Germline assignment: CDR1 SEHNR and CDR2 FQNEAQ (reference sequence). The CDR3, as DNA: TGTGCCAGCAGCGGGCGGGAGGGGACTAGCGGGATCCCGCGGCACGAGCAGTACTTC. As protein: CASSGREGTSGIPRHEQYF.

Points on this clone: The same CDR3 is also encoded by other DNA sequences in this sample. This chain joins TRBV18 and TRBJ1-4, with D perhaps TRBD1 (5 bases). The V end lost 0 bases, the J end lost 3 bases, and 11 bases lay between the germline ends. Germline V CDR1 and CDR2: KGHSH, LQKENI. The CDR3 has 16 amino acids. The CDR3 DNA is TGTGCCAGCTCACCACCGCAGGGTGTGGCTAATGAAAAACTGTTTTTT. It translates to CASSPPQGVANEKLFF.

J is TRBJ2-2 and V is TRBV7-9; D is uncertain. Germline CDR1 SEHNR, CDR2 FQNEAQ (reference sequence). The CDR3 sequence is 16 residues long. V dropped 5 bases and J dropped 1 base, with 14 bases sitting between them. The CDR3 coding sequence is TGTGCCAGCAGCCCCACAACTTCAGGGAACACCGGGGAGCTGTTTTTT. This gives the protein CASSPTTSGNTGELFF.

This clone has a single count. CDR3 amino acids: CASSIQGGGQPQHF. CDR3 DNA: TGTGCCAGTAGTATCCAGGGCGGGGGACAGCCCCAGCATTTT. The rearrangement uses TRBV19 and TRBJ1-5; the D gene is possibly TRBD1 (5 bases). CDR3 length: 14 amino acids. Trimming pared 3 bases from V and 7 bases from J, leaving 13 bases between. CDR1 is LNHDA, CDR2 SQIVND, per germline (reference sequence).

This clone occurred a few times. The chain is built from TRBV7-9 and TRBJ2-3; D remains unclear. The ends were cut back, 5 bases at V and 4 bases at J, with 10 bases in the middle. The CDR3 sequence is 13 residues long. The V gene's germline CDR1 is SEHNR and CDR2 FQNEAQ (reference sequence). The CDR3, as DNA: TGTGCCAGCAGCGCTCGCGGTTCAGATACGCAGTATTTT. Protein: CASSARGSDTQYF.

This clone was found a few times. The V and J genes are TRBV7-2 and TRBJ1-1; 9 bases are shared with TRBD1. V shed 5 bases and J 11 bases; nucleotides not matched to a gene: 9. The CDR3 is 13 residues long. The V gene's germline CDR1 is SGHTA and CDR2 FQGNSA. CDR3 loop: CASSTTFDRGAFF. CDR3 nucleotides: TGTGCCAGCAGCACGACCTTCGACAGGGGGGCTTTCTTT.

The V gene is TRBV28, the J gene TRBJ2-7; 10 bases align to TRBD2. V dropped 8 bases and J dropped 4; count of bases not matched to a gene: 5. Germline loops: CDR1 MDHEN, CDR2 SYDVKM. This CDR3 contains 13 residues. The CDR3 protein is CASLGLAAYEQYF. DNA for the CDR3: TGTGCCAGCCTAGGACTAGCGGCTTACGAGCAGTACTTC.

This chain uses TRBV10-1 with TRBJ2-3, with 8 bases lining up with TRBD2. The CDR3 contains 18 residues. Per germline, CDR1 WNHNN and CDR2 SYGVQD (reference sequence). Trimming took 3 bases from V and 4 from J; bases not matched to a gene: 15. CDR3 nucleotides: TGCGCCAGCAGTGACCTTGCCTCCCGGCGGGAGGAGGCAGATACGCAGTATTTT. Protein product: CASSDLASRREEADTQYF.

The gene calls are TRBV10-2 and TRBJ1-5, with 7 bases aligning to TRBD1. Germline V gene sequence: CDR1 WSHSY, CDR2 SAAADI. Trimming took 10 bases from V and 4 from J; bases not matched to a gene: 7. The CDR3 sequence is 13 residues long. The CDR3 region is CATADRRNQPQHF. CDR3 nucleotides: TGCGCCACAGCGGACAGGCGAAATCAGCCCCAGCATTTT.

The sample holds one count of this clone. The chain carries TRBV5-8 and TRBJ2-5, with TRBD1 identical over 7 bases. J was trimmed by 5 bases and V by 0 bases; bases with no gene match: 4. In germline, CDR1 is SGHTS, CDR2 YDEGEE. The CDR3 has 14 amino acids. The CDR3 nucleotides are TGTGCCAGCAGCTTGGGACAGGGATGGGAGACCCAGTACTTC. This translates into CASSLGQGWETQYF.

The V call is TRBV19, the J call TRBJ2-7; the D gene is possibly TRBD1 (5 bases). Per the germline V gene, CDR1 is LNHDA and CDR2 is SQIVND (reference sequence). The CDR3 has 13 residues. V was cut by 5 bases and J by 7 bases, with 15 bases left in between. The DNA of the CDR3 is TGTGCCAGTAGTCAGGGTCACTGGCGAGAGCAGTACTTC. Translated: CASSQGHWREQYF.

CDR3 amino acids: CASSLGVRGGTNEKLFF. The CDR3 DNA follows: TGTGCCAGCAGCTTAGGGGTCAGGGGCGGAACTAATGAAAAACTGTTTTTT. This sequence joins TRBV13 and TRBJ1-4; D may be TRBD1 (6 bases). V lost 0 bases and J lost 1, with 12 bases in between. Germline V gene sequence: CDR1 PRHDT, CDR2 FYEKMQ (reference sequence). The length of the CDR3 is 17 residues.

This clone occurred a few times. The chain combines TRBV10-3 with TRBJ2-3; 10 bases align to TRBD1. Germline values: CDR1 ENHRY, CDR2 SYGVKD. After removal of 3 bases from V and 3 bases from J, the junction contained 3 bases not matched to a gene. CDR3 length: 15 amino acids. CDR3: CAISDPDRGTDTQYF. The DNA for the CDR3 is TGTGCCATCAGTGACCCGGACAGGGGGACAGATACGCAGTATTTT.

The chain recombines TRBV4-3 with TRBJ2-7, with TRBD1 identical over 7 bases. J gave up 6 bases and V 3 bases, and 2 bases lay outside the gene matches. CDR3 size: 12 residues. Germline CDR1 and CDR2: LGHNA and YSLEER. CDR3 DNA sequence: TGCGCCAGCAGCCAGCGACAGGGCGAGCAGTACTTC. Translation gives CASSQRQGEQYF.

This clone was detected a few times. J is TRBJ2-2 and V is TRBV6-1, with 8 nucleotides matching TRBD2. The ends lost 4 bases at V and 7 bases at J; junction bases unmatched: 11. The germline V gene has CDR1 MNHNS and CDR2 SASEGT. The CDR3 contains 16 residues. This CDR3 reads CASSGGGGRRGGELFF. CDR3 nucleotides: TGTGCCAGCAGTGGGGGCGGGGGGAGAAGGGGCGGGGAGCTGTTTTTT.

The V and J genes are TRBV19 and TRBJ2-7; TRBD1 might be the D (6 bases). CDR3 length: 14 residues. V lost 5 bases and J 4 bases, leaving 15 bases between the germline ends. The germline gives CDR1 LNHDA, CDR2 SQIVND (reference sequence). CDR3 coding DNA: TGTGCCAGTAGTTCGATCTGGCAGGGGTACGAGCAGTACTTC. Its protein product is CASSSIWQGYEQYF.

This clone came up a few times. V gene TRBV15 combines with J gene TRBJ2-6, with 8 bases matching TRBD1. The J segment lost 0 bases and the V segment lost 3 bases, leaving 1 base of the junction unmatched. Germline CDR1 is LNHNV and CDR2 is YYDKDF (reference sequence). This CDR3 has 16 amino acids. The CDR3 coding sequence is TGTGCCACCAGCAGCGACAGGGGCTCTGGGGCCAACGTCCTGACTTTC. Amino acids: CATSSDRGSGANVLTF.

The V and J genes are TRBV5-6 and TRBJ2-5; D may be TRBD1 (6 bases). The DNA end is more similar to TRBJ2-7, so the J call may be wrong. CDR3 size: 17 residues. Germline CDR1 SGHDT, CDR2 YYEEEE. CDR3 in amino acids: CASSRGPKWGHSYEQYF. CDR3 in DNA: TGTGCCAGCAGCCGGGGACCGAAATGGGGACACTCCTACGAGCAGTACTTC.

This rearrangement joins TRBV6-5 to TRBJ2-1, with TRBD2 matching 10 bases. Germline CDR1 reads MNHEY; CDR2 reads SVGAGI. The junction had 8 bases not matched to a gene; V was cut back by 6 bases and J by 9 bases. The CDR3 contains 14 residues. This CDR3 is CASRLAGGIVEQFF. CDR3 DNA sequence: TGTGCCAGCAGATTAGCGGGAGGTATCGTTGAGCAGTTCTTC.

The DNA for the CDR3 is TGTGCCAGTAGTATGACAGGGAACCTAAATGAGCAGTTCTTC. Protein product: CASSMTGNLNEQFF. The V and J genes are TRBV19 and TRBJ2-1; TRBD1 aligns across 7 bases. CDR1 is LNHDA, CDR2 SQIVND, per germline (reference sequence). V dropped 3 bases and J dropped 7; count of bases not matched to a gene: 6. CDR3 length: 14 amino acids. Full variable domain (rest looked up from reference TRBV19 and TRBJ2-1): DGGITQSPKYLFRKEGQNVTLSCEQNLNHDAMYWYRQDPGQGLRLIYYSQIVNDFQKGDIAEGYSVSREKKESFPLTVTSAQKNPTAFYLCASSMTGNLNEQFFGPGTRLTVL.

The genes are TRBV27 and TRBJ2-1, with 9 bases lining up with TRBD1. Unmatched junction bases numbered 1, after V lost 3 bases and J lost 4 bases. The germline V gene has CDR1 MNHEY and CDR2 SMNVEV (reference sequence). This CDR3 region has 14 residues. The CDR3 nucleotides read TGTGCCAGCAGTTTGGGACAGGGATACAATGAGCAGTTCTTC. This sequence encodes CASSLGQGYNEQFF.

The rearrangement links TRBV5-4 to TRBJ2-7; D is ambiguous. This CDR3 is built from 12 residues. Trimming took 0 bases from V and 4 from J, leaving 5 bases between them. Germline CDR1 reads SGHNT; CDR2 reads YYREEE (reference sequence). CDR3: CASSLDRYEQYF. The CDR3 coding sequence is TGTGCCAGCAGCTTGGACAGATACGAGCAGTACTTC.

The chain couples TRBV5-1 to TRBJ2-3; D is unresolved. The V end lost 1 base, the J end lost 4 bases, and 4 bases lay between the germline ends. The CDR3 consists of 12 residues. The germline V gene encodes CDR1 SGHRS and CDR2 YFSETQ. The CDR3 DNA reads TGCGCCAGCAGCTTGCAGTCAGATACGCAGTATTTT. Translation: CASSLQSDTQYF.

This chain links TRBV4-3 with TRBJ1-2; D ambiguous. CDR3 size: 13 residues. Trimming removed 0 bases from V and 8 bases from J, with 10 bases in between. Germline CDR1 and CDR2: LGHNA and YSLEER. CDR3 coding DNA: TGCGCCAGCAGCCAAGATCTTACCGAGGGCTACACCTTC. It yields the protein CASSQDLTEGYTF.

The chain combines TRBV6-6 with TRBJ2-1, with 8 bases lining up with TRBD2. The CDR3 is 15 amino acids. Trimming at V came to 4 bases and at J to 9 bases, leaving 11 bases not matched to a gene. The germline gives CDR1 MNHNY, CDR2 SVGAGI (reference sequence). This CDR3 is CASSFLGLAPREQFF. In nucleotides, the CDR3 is TGTGCCAGCAGTTTTCTTGGACTAGCCCCACGTGAGCAGTTCTTC.

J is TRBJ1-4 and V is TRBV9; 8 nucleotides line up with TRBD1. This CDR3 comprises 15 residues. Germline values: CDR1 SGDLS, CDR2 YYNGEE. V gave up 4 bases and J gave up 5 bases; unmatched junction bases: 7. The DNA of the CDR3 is TGTGCCAGCAGCCCCACAGGGGGAGCCAATGAAAAACTGTTTTTT. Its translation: CASSPTGGANEKLFF.

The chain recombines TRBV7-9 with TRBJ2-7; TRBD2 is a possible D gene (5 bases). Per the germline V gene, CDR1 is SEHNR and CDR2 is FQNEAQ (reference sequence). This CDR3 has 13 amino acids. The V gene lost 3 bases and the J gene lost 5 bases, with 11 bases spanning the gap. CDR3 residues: CASSFRDYHEQYF. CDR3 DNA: TGTGCCAGCAGCTTCCGGGATTACCACGAGCAGTACTTC.